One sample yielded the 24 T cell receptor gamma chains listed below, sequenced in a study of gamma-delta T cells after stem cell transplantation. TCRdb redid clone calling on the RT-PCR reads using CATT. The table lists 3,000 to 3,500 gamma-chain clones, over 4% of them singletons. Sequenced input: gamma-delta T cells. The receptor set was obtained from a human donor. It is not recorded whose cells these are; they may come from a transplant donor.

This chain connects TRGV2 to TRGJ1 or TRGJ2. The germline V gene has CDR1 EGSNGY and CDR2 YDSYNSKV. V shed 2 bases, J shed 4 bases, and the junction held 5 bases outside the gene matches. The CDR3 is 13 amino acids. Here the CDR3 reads CATWDELYYKKLF. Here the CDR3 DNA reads TGTGCCACCTGGGACGAGCTCTATTATAAGAAACTCTTT.

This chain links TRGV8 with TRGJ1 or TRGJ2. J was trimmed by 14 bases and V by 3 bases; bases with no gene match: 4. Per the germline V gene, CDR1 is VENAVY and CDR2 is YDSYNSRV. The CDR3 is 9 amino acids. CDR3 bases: TGTGCCACCTGGGATCTGCAACTCTTT. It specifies CATWDLQLF.

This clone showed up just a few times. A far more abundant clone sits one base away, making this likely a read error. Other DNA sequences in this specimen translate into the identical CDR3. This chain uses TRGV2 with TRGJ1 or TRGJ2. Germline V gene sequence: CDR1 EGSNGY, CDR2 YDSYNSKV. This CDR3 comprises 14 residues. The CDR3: CATWDFPPYYKKLF. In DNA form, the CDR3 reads TGTGCCACCTGGGACTTTCCGCCTTATTATAAGAAACTCTTC.

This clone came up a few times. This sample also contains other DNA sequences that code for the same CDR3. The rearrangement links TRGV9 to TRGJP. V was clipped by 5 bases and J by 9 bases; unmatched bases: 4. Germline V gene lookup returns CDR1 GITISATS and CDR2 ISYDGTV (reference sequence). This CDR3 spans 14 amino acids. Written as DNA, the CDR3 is TGTGCCTTGTGGGTTGGGTTGGGCAAAAAAATCAAGGTATTT. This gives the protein CALWVGLGKKIKVF.

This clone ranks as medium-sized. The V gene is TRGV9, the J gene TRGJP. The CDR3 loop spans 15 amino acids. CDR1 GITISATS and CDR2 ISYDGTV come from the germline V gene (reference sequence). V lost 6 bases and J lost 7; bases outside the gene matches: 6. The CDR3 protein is CALWHPELGKKIKVF. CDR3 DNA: TGTGCCTTGTGGCATCCCGAGTTGGGCAAAAAAATCAAGGTATTT.

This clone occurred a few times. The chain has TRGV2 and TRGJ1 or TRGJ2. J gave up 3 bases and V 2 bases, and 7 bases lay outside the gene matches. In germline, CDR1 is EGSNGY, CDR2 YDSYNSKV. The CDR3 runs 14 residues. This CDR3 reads CATWDDQTYYKKLF. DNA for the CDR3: TGTGCCACCTGGGACGACCAGACTTATTATAAGAAACTCTTT.

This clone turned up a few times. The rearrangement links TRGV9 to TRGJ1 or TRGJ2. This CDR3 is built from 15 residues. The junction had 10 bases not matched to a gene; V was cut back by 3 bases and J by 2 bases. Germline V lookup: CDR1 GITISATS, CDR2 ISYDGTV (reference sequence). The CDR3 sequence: CALWESPTDYYKKLF. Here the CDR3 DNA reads TGTGCCTTGTGGGAGTCCCCGACCGATTATTATAAGAAACTCTTT.

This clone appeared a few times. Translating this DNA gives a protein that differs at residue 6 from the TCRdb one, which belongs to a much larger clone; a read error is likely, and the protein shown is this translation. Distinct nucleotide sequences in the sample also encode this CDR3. In DNA form, the CDR3 reads TGTGCCTTGTGGGAGGCGCGGGAGTTGGGCAAAAAAATCAAGGTATTT. It codes for CALWEARELGKKIKVF. This chain joins TRGV9 and TRGJP. CDR3 size: 16 residues. Germline trimming cut 2 bases from V and 7 bases from J; bases unmatched to any gene: 5. Germline values: CDR1 GITISATS, CDR2 ISYDGTV (reference sequence).

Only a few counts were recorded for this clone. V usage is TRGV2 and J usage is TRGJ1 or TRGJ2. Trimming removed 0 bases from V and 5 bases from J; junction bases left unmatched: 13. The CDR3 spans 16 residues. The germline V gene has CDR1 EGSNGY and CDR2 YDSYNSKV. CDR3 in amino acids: CATWDGLGTINYKKLF. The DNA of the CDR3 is TGTGCCACCTGGGACGGGCTCGGGACCATCAATTATAAGAAACTCTTT.

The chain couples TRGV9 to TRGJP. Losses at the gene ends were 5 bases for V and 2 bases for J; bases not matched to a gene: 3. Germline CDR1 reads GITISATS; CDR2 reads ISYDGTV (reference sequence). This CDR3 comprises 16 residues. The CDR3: CALWARQELGKKIKVF. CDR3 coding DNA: TGTGCCTTGTGGGCGCGGCAAGAGTTGGGCAAAAAAATCAAGGTATTT.

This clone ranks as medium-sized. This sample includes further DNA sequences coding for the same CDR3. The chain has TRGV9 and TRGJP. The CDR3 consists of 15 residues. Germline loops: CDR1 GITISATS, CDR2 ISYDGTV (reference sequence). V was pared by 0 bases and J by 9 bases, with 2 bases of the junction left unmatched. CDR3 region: CALWEVLLGKKIKVF. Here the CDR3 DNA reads TGTGCCTTGTGGGAGGTGCTGTTGGGCAAAAAAATCAAGGTATTT.

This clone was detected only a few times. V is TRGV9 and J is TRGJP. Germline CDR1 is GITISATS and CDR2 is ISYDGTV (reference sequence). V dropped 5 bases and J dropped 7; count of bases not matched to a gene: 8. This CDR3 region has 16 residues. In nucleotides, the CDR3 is TGTGCCTTGTGGGTCGAGGGGGAGTTGGGCAAAAAAATCAAGGTATTT. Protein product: CALWVEGELGKKIKVF.

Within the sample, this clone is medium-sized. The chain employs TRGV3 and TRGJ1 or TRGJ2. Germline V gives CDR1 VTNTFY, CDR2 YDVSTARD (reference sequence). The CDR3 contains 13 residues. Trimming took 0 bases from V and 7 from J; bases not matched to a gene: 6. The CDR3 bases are TGTGCCACCTGGGACAGGCTTGGATATAAGAAACTCTTT. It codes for CATWDRLGYKKLF.

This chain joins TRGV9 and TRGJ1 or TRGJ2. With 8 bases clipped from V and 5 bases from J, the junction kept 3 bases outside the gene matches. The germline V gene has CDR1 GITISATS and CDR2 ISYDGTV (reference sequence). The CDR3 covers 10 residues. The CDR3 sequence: CALLNYKKLF. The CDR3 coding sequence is TGTGCCTTGTTGAATTATAAGAAACTCTTT.

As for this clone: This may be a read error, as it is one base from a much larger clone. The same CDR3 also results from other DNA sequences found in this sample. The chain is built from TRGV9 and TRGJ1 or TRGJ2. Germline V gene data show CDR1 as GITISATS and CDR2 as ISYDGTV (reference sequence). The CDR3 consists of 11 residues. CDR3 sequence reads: CALWEARKKLF. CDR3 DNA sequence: TGCGCCTTGTGGGAGGCTAGAAAGAAACTCTTT.

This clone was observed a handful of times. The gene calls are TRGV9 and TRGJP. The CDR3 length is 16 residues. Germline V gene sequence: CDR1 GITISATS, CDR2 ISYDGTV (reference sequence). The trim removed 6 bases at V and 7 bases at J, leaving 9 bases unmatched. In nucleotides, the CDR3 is TGTGCCTTGTGGCAGACGGGGGAGTTGGGCAAAAAAATCAAGGTATTT. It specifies CALWQTGELGKKIKVF.

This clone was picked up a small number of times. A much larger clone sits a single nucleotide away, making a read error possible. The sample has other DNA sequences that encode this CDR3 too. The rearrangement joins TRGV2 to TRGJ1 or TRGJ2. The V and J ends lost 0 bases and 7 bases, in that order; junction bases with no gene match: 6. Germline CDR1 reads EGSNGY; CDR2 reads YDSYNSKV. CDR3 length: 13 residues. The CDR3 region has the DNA TGTGCCACCTGGGACGGGCGGAACTATAAGAAACTCTTT. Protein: CATWDGRNYKKLF.

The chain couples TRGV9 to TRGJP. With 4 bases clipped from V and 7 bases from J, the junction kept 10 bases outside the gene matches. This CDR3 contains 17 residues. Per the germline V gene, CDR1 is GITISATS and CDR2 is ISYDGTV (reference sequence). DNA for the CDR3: TGTGCCTTGTGGGACCAGGAAGCTGAGTTGGGCAAAAAAATCAAGGTATTT. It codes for CALWDQEAELGKKIKVF.

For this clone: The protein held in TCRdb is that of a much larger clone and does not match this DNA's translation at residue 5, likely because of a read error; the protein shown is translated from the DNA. The CDR3 loop is CATWVRRDYKKLF. CDR3 DNA: TGTGCCACCTGGGTCAGGCGAGATTATAAGAAACTCTTT. This chain connects TRGV3 to TRGJ1 or TRGJ2. Germline V CDR1 and CDR2: VTNTFY, YDVSTARD (reference sequence). The CDR3 contains 13 residues.

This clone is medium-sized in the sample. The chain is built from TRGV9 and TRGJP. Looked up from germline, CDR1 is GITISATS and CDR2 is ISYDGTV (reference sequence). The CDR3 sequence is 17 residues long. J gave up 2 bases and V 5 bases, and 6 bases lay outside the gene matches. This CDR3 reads CALWGPRQELGKKIKVF. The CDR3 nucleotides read TGTGCCTTGTGGGGCCCCCGGCAAGAGTTGGGCAAAAAAATCAAGGTATTT.

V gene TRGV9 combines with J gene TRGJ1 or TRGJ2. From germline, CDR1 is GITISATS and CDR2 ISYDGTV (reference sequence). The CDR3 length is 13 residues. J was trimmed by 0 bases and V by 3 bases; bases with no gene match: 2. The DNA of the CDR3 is TGTGCCTTGTGGGAGTCGAATTATTATAAGAAACTCTTT. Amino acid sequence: CALWESNYYKKLF.

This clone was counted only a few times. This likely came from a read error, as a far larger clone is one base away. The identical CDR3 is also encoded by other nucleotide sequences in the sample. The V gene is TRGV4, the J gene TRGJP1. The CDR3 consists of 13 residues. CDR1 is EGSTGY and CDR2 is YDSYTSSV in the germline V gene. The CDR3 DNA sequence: TGCGCCACCTGGACGCCCACTGGTTGGTTCAAGATATTT. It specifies CATWTPTGWFKIF.

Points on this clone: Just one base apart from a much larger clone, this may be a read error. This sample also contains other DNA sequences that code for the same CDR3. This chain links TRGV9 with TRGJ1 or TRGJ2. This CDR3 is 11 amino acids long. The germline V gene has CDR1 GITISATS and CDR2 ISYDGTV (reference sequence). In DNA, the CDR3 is TGCGCCTTGTGGGAAAAAGCGGGGAAACTCTTT. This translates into CALWEKAGKLF.

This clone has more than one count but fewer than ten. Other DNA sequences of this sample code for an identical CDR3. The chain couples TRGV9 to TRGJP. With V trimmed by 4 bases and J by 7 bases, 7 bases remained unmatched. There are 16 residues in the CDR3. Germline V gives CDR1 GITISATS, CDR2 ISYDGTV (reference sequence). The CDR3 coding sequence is TGTGCCTTGTGGGAAAGGGGTGAGTTGGGCAAAAAAATCAAGGTATTT. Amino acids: CALWERGELGKKIKVF.